Below, 31 T cell receptor beta chains from the same sample are listed, as sequenced in a study of CD8 T cells in ankylosing spondylitis. TCRdb independently ran MiXCR on the 5' RACE reads; one entry per CDR3 protein. The sample has 250,000 or so distinct CDR3 sequences, roughly a quarter seen once; the top ten hold roughly 0.67%. The sample taken for sequencing was blood, either unsorted or a sorted T cell fraction (not recorded which). The receptors come from a male donor with ankylosing spondylitis or in good health (not recorded which).

The chain couples TRBV20-1 to TRBJ2-7; D remains ambiguous. The CDR3 is 12 residues long. Germline V CDR1 and CDR2: DFQATT, SNEGSKA (reference sequence). Trimming shortened V by 1 base and J by 2 bases, and 6 bases separated the two germline ends. The CDR3 sequence is CSARGQTYEQYF. CDR3 DNA sequence: TGCAGTGCTAGAGGACAAACCTACGAGCAGTACTTC.

This clonotype was counted a few times. CDR3 protein: CSVYYSRERDGYTF. The CDR3 DNA sequence: TGCAGTGTTTATTATTCCAGGGAAAGAGATGGCTACACCTTC. This rearrangement joins TRBV20-1 to TRBJ1-2; the D gene is possibly TRBD1 (5 bases). From germline, CDR1 is DFQATT and CDR2 SNEGSKA (reference sequence). The CDR3 is 14 amino acids. The germline V and J ends were trimmed by 7 bases and 6 bases, with 21 bases remaining between them.

The sample holds a few counts of this clonotype. This chain joins TRBV10-1 and TRBJ2-3; 10 bases line up with TRBD1. The trim removed 8 bases at V and 0 bases at J, leaving 2 bases unmatched. The CDR3 covers 14 residues. Germline V gives CDR1 WNHNN, CDR2 SYGVQD (reference sequence). The CDR3 DNA follows: TGCGCCAGCCGGGGACAGGGGAGCACAGATACGCAGTATTTT. This translates into CASRGQGSTDTQYF.

This clonotype was counted many times. The chain uses TRBV29-1 and TRBJ2-2, with D perhaps TRBD1 or TRBD2 (6 bases each). CDR1 and CDR2 (germline): SQVTM, ANQGSEA. This CDR3 contains 15 residues. V was pared by 6 bases and J by 1 base, with 15 bases between. CDR3 protein: CSVRGRQMNTGELFF. The CDR3 DNA follows: TGCAGCGTCCGGGGGCGCCAGATGAACACCGGGGAGCTGTTTTTT.

The chain is built from TRBV12-3 or TRBV12-4 and TRBJ2-7; 7 bases agree with TRBD1. The junction had 9 bases not matched to a gene; V was cut back by 5 bases and J by 2 bases. This CDR3 spans 15 amino acids. The CDR3 region is CASSKTGQWAYEQYF. Here the CDR3 DNA reads TGTGCCAGCAGTAAAACGGGACAGTGGGCCTACGAGCAGTACTTC.

This clonotype was recorded a few times. The chain joins TRBV18 to TRBJ1-5, with D tentatively TRBD1 (6 bases). The CDR3 runs to 15 residues. CDR1 and CDR2 from the germline V gene are KGHSH and LQKENI. The V and J ends lost 3 bases and 6 bases respectively, with 15 bases between them. The CDR3 sequence: CASSPHQGGGQPQHF. The CDR3 nucleotides are TGTGCCAGCTCACCGCATCAGGGAGGGGGTCAGCCCCAGCATTTT.

The V and J genes are TRBV12-3 or TRBV12-4 and TRBJ1-6; no clear D. This CDR3 region has 13 residues. V dropped 2 bases and J dropped 7 bases, with 6 bases sitting between them. DNA of the CDR3: TGTGCCAGCAGTTTAAGGCTAAATTCACCCCTCCACTTT. Its translation: CASSLRLNSPLHF.

In its sample, this clonotype was seen many times. The gene calls are TRBV20-1 and TRBJ2-7; D tentatively fits TRBD1 or TRBD2 (5 bases each). CDR3 length: 14 residues. From germline, CDR1 is DFQATT and CDR2 SNEGSKA (reference sequence). CDR3 loop: CSAPSAEGQGEQYF. CDR3 nucleotide sequence: TGCAGCGCCCCGTCGGCCGAGGGGCAGGGCGAGCAGTACTTC.

CDR3 sequence: CALSLALPGLSYNEQFF. In DNA form, the CDR3 reads TGTGCCCTCAGTTTAGCCCTTCCGGGACTTTCCTACAATGAGCAGTTCTTC. The V and J genes are TRBV12-3 or TRBV12-4 and TRBJ2-1, with D perhaps TRBD2 (6 bases). Trimming took 11 bases from V and 1 from J, leaving 24 bases between them. There are 17 residues in the CDR3.

The sample holds many counts of this clonotype. This rearrangement joins TRBV10-3 to TRBJ1-2; D is ambiguous. CDR1 is ENHRY, CDR2 SYGVKD, per germline. The V end lost 6 bases, the J end lost 3 bases, and 8 bases lay between the germline ends. This CDR3 is built from 12 residues. Written as DNA, the CDR3 is TGTGCCATCAGCTCCGACTACTATGGCTACACCTTC. Its translation: CAISSDYYGYTF.

This chain links TRBV20-1 with TRBJ2-5, with 7 bases matching TRBD2. This CDR3 is 14 amino acids long. The V gene end was trimmed by 2 bases and the J gene end by 3 bases; junction bases not matched to a gene: 6. In germline, CDR1 is DFQATT, CDR2 SNEGSKA (reference sequence). The CDR3 region is CSARLNLAEETQYF. CDR3 nucleotides: TGCAGTGCTAGACTAAACCTAGCGGAAGAGACCCAGTACTTC.

This clonotype was picked up many times. V and J are TRBV20-1 and TRBJ2-3; TRBD1 agrees at 7 bases. The CDR3 runs to 14 residues. Per germline, CDR1 DFQATT and CDR2 SNEGSKA (reference sequence). Unmatched junction bases numbered 9, after V lost 6 bases and J lost 3 bases. The CDR3 loop reads CSAHRDSQTDTQYF. DNA for the CDR3: TGCAGTGCCCACCGGGACAGCCAAACAGATACGCAGTATTTT.

The chain recombines TRBV12-3 or TRBV12-4 with TRBJ1-2; 10 bases agree with TRBD1. J gave up 7 bases and V 5 bases, and 4 bases lay outside the gene matches. The CDR3 consists of 13 residues. CDR3 in amino acids: CASSKGQGVGYTF. Written as DNA, the CDR3 is TGTGCCAGCAGTAAAGGACAGGGGGTTGGCTACACCTTC.

This clonotype has a single count. V and J are TRBV2 and TRBJ2-1; 8 positions match TRBD1. Germline V gene sequence: CDR1 SNHLY, CDR2 FYNNEI. This CDR3 contains 13 residues. The V segment lost 6 bases and the J segment 8 bases; nucleotides outside the gene matches: 6. CDR3 DNA: TGTGCCAGCAGAGTGGACAGGGTGGATGAGCAGTTCTTC. It yields the protein CASRVDRVDEQFF.

The chain recombines TRBV25-1 with TRBJ2-7, with D unresolved. Per the germline V gene, CDR1 is MGHDK and CDR2 is SYGVNS. This CDR3 has 12 residues. With 3 bases removed from V and 3 bases from J, the gap between germline ends came to 6 bases. The CDR3 loop is CASSEVLYEQYF. The CDR3 DNA is TGTGCCAGCAGTGAGGTCCTCTACGAGCAGTACTTC.

The rearrangement uses TRBV18 and TRBJ2-1; D tentatively fits TRBD1 or TRBD2 (5 bases each). CDR3 length: 13 residues. From germline, CDR1 is KGHSH and CDR2 LQKENI. V was pared by 4 bases and J by 5 bases, with 9 bases between. The CDR3 DNA reads as TGTGCCAGCTCACTCCGGGACGACAATGAGCAGTTCTTC. Residues: CASSLRDDNEQFF.

This clonotype was counted many times. The chain is built from TRBV7-2 and TRBJ2-4; D may be TRBD1 or TRBD2 (6 bases each). This CDR3 is built from 18 residues. V lost 1 base and J lost 0, with 16 bases in between. Per germline, CDR1 SGHTA and CDR2 FQGNSA. The CDR3 DNA is TGTGCCAGCAGCTTAGGCTGGGGGGCAGGGATAGCCAAAAACATTCAGTACTTC. It codes for CASSLGWGAGIAKNIQYF. Filled out from reference TRBV7-2 and TRBJ2-4, the complete variable domain reads GAGVSQSPSNKVTEKGKDVELRCDPISGHTALYWYRQSLGQGLEFLIYFQGNSAPDKSGLPSDRFSAERTGGSVSTLTIQRTQQEDSAVYLCASSLGWGAGIAKNIQYFGAGTRLSVL.

This clonotype was counted at least ten times. The V and J genes are TRBV7-3 and TRBJ2-1; 7 bases fit TRBD2. V was clipped by 8 bases and J by 0 bases; unmatched bases: 4. CDR1 and CDR2 from the germline V gene are SGHTA and FQGTGA. There are 14 residues in the CDR3. The CDR3 DNA is TGTGCCAGCGGGAGGGACTCCTCCTACAATGAGCAGTTCTTC. It yields the protein CASGRDSSYNEQFF.

This clonotype was picked up many times. The rearrangement uses TRBV28 and TRBJ2-5, with 8 bases matching TRBD2. V was clipped by 6 bases and J by 5 bases; unmatched bases: 11. Germline V gives CDR1 MDHEN, CDR2 SYDVKM. CDR3 length: 15 amino acids. The CDR3 coding sequence is TGTGCCAGCAGCGATCCGGGACTAGTGGGGGAGACCCAGTACTTC. Translating it yields CASSDPGLVGETQYF.

This clonotype was seen many times. The chain is built from TRBV29-1 and TRBJ2-3; maybe TRBD1 (5 bases). V lost 4 bases and J lost 5, with 10 bases in between. CDR1 SQVTM and CDR2 ANQGSEA come from the germline V gene. This CDR3 comprises 12 residues. The CDR3 DNA sequence: TGCAGCGTTGGAGCAGGGCTAGATACGCAGTATTTT. It translates to CSVGAGLDTQYF.

This clonotype was recorded a few times. The chain has TRBV20-1 and TRBJ2-7; no clear D. The CDR3 is 12 residues long. Trimming cost V 6 bases and J 5 bases, with 14 bases left between them. Germline assignment: CDR1 DFQATT and CDR2 SNEGSKA (reference sequence). CDR3 sequence: CSANRNLNEQYF. CDR3 bases: TGCAGTGCCAACCGGAATTTGAACGAGCAGTACTTC.

There are many counts of this clonotype. The genes are TRBV2 and TRBJ2-3, with 8 nucleotides matching TRBD2. The CDR3 contains 12 residues. With V trimmed by 6 bases and J by 7 bases, 3 bases remained unmatched. CDR1 is SNHLY and CDR2 is FYNNEI in the germline V gene. DNA of the CDR3: TGTGCCAGCAGCGGGGGGGTGAATACGCAGTATTTT. It is translated as CASSGGVNTQYF.

V and J are TRBV20-1 and TRBJ2-3, with 14 bases fitting TRBD2. The CDR3 has 15 amino acids. Germline assignment: CDR1 DFQATT and CDR2 SNEGSKA (reference sequence). V shed 5 bases, J shed 3 bases, and the junction held 4 bases outside the gene matches. The CDR3 region is CSAARLAGGTDTQYF. In nucleotides, the CDR3 is TGCAGTGCTGCCCGACTAGCGGGGGGGACAGATACGCAGTATTTT.

This clonotype was counted ten times or more. The chain recombines TRBV5-1 with TRBJ1-1; D call uncertain. In germline, CDR1 is SGHRS, CDR2 YFSETQ. The CDR3 extends over 15 amino acids. Trimming removed 1 base from V and 1 base from J, with 11 bases in between. This CDR3 reads CASSLFTGENTEAFF. The CDR3 DNA sequence: TGCGCCAGCAGCTTGTTCACCGGAGAGAACACTGAAGCTTTCTTT. Combining the CDR3 with reference TRBV5-1 and TRBJ1-1 gives the whole variable domain KAGVTQTPRYLIKTRGQQVTLSCSPISGHRSVSWYQQTPGQGLQFLFEYFSETQRNKGNFPGRFSGRQFSNSRSEMNVSTLELGDSALYLCASSLFTGENTEAFFGQGTRLTVV.

The chain combines TRBV18 with TRBJ2-1, with D possibly being TRBD2 (5 bases). The CDR3 is 15 residues long. V lost 1 base and J 5 bases, leaving 12 bases between the germline ends. From germline, CDR1 is KGHSH and CDR2 LQKENI. CDR3 residues: CASSPQRARHNEQFF. In DNA form, the CDR3 reads TGTGCCAGCTCACCACAGAGGGCGCGGCACAATGAGCAGTTCTTC.

The chain links TRBV14 to TRBJ2-1; 7 bases are shared with TRBD1. V gave up 0 bases and J gave up 12 bases; unmatched junction bases: 5. The CDR3 covers 13 residues. The germline V gene has CDR1 SGHDN and CDR2 FVKESK. The CDR3 sequence is CASSQDYRGVQFF. As DNA, the CDR3 is TGTGCCAGCAGCCAAGATTACAGGGGCGTGCAGTTCTTC.

J is TRBJ2-5 and V is TRBV5-5; tentatively, D is TRBD1 (6 bases). The CDR3 loop spans 15 amino acids. Trimming took 1 base from V and 2 from J, leaving 12 bases between them. Germline lookup yields CDR1 SGHKS and CDR2 YYEKEE (reference sequence). CDR3 sequence: CASSLPGQVQETQYF. The CDR3 DNA is TGTGCCAGCAGCTTGCCGGGACAAGTACAAGAGACCCAGTACTTC. The whole variable domain, remainder taken from reference TRBV5-5 and TRBJ2-5, is DAGVTQSPTHLIKTRGQQVTLRCSPISGHKSVSWYQQVLGQGPQFIFQYYEKEERGRGNFPDRFSARQFPNYSSELNVNALLLGDSALYLCASSLPGQVQETQYFGPGTRLLVL.

This clonotype was detected ten times or more. The chain has TRBV20-1 and TRBJ2-7, with TRBD1 matching over 10 bases. Germline CDR1 is DFQATT and CDR2 is SNEGSKA (reference sequence). The CDR3 length is 14 residues. V gave up 6 bases and J gave up 5 bases; unmatched junction bases: 10. CDR3 loop: CSAGQGDARDEQYF. DNA of the CDR3: TGCAGTGCCGGACAGGGGGACGCTCGAGACGAGCAGTACTTC.

This clonotype was found many times. The V gene is TRBV24-1, the J gene TRBJ2-2, with D unclear. The V gene lost 4 bases and the J gene lost 0 bases, with 14 bases spanning the gap. Looked up from germline, CDR1 is KGHDR and CDR2 is SFDVKD. The CDR3 length is 17 residues. The CDR3 DNA reads as TGTGCCACCAGTGACCAAGAGGTTGGGGCGAACACCGGGGAGCTGTTTTTT. This gives the protein CATSDQEVGANTGELFF.

This sequence joins TRBV27 and TRBJ2-2, with D perhaps matching TRBD1 (6 bases). V was cut by 4 bases and J by 5 bases, with 11 bases left in between. This CDR3 has 14 amino acids. Germline CDR1 is MNHEY and CDR2 is SMNVEV (reference sequence). The CDR3 loop is CASSSNRATGELFF. CDR3 bases: TGTGCCAGCAGTTCGAACAGGGCGACCGGGGAGCTGTTTTTT.

CDR3 protein: CASRSGGQPQHF. The CDR3 coding sequence is TGTGCCAGCAGGTCAGGGGGACAGCCCCAGCATTTT. This chain joins TRBV28 and TRBJ1-5; 7 bases align to TRBD1. Trimming took 6 bases from V and 7 from J; bases not matched to a gene: 3. The CDR3 sequence is 12 residues long. From germline, CDR1 is MDHEN and CDR2 SYDVKM.